What follows is one T cell receptor (beta chain) and its context. These data belong to a study of type 1 regulatory T cells. Overall study: T-allo10 is an in vitro-generated, Tr1-enriched CD4 T cell product specific for alloantigen.

TCRdb analysed the reads with MiXCR anew, one entry per CDR3 protein. The repertoire holds around 88,000 distinct CDR3 sequences, with roughly 31% as singletons. The CDR3 is 14 amino acids. Trimming removed 8 bases from V and 4 bases from J, with 17 bases in between. The germline V gene encodes CDR1 SQVTM and CDR2 ANQGSEA. The receptor was isolated from a human donor in good health. V and J are TRBV29-1 and TRBJ2-2; D gene uncertain. The sequencing sample was made of CD4+ T cells, either the whole sample or a sorted fraction (not recorded which). CDR3 DNA: TGCAGCCTGCGCTTGGGCGACTCCACCGGGGAGCTGTTTTTT. It encodes CSLRLGDSTGELFF.